These 27 T cell receptor beta chains originate from one sample sequenced in a study of CD8+CD57+ T cells in acquired aplastic anemia. TCR beta VDJ combinations and CDR3 sequences were profiled from genomic DNA. In TCRdb, the reads were re-called with MiXCR into one record per CDR3 protein. The sample consists of 150,000 to 200,000 distinct CDR3 sequences, roughly 48% of them appearing once. Patients included in sequencing had previously demonstrated CD8+CD57+ cell expansion by flow cytometry. What was sequenced was sorted CD4+, CD8+, or CD8+CD57+ T cells (not recorded which) from PBMCs. All receptors derive from a human donor with aplastic anemia.

In DNA form, the CDR3 reads TGTGCCAGCAGCCTGGGGGGATTTGGCTACACCTTC. It codes for CASSLGGFGYTF. The chain joins TRBV5-4 to TRBJ1-2, with D possibly matching TRBD1 (5 bases). Germline-derived CDR1 and CDR2 are SGHNT and YYREEE (reference sequence). The CDR3 is made up of 12 amino acids. Trimming shortened V by 4 bases and J by 7 bases, and 11 bases separated the two germline ends.

Details on this clonotype: This may stem from a read error, because a much larger clone lies one nucleotide away. V and J are TRBV6-2 or TRBV6-3 and TRBJ2-7; 8 bases are shared with TRBD2. V dropped 0 bases and J dropped 3; count of bases not matched to a gene: 13. CDR1 is MNHEY, CDR2 SVGEGT, per germline. The CDR3 is 18 amino acids. CDR3 sequence reads: CASSYSYSGRGGVYEQYF. DNA of the CDR3: TGTGCCAGCAGTTACTCGTACAGCGGGAGAGGTGGAGTCTACGAGCAGTACTTC.

The chain carries TRBV7-6 and TRBJ1-6; D gene ambiguous. From germline, CDR1 is SGHVS and CDR2 FNYEAQ. There are 15 residues in the CDR3. The V end lost 5 bases, the J end lost 5 bases, and 13 bases lay between the germline ends. The CDR3: CASSLSSTNNSPLHF. CDR3 DNA sequence: TGTGCCAGCAGCCTCAGTAGCACAAATAATTCACCCCTCCACTTT.

The V gene is TRBV2, the J gene TRBJ1-5, with 9 positions matching TRBD1. The CDR3 has 15 residues. V lost 3 bases, J lost 6 bases, and 6 bases stayed unmatched. Germline lookup yields CDR1 SNHLY and CDR2 FYNNEI. CDR3 nucleotide sequence: TGTGCCAGCAGTGAGGGACAGGGCGCTGGTCAGCCCCAGCATTTT. Translated, it gives CASSEGQGAGQPQHF.

Concerning this clonotype itself: The final CDR3 position lacks the conserved phenylalanine or tryptophan, pointing to a likely read error. This chain joins TRBV24-1 and TRBJ2-6; D gene ambiguous. Germline lookup yields CDR1 KGHDR and CDR2 SFDVKD. CDR3 length: 16 residues. Between the trimmed V and J ends, which lost 1 base and 0 bases, there was a span of 6 bases. As DNA, the CDR3 is TGTGCCACCAGTGATTTATCAGGCTCTGGGGCCAACGTCCTGACTCAC. Residues: CATSDLSGSGANVLTH.

This clonotype was observed at least ten times. The genes are TRBV5-1 and TRBJ1-1; no clear D. V was shortened by 4 bases and J by 5 bases, with 21 bases between the two germline ends. This CDR3 has 16 residues. Germline lookup yields CDR1 SGHRS and CDR2 YFSETQ. The CDR3 nucleotides read TGCGCCAGCAGCCCGACACTCGGGGAATCGCAGACTGAAGCTTTCTTT. This translates into CASSPTLGESQTEAFF.

This clonotype was seen a handful of times. V gene TRBV7-9 combines with J gene TRBJ1-6; 8 nucleotides agree with TRBD1. Germline CDR1 and CDR2: SEHNR and FQNEAQ (reference sequence). Trimming at V came to 5 bases and at J to 7 bases, leaving 4 bases not matched to a gene. This CDR3 has 14 amino acids. The CDR3, as DNA: TGTGCCAGCAGCGTACAGGGGGGGAATTCACCCCTCCACTTT. This encodes CASSVQGGNSPLHF.

This clonotype was counted at least ten times. The rearrangement joins TRBV7-6 to TRBJ1-1; possibly TRBD1 for D (6 bases). V was pared by 8 bases and J by 3 bases, with 19 bases between. The V gene's germline CDR1 is SGHVS and CDR2 FNYEAQ. The CDR3 totals 15 residues. As DNA, the CDR3 is TGTGCCAGCCAGCTGGGGGCGAGTCAGGACACTGAAGCTTTCTTT. Its translation is CASQLGASQDTEAFF.

The table lists this clonotype with many counts. The gene calls are TRBV19 and TRBJ2-3; 11 nucleotides match TRBD2. CDR1 and CDR2 from the germline V gene are LNHDA and SQIVND (reference sequence). V lost 7 bases, J lost 5 bases, and 5 bases stayed unmatched. This CDR3 region has 14 residues. CDR3 sequence: CASKLAGVGDTQYF. The CDR3 region has the DNA TGTGCCAGTAAACTAGCGGGAGTTGGAGATACGCAGTATTTT. The full variable domain, with the rest looked up from reference TRBV19 and TRBJ2-3, is DGGITQSPKYLFRKEGQNVTLSCEQNLNHDAMYWYRQDPGQGLRLIYYSQIVNDFQKGDIAEGYSVSREKKESFPLTVTSAQKNPTAFYLCASKLAGVGDTQYFGPGTRLTVL.

This rearrangement joins TRBV20-1 to TRBJ2-5; the match to TRBD2 covers 11 bases. Trimming took 2 bases from V and 4 from J; bases not matched to a gene: 6. The CDR3 consists of 15 residues. The V gene's germline CDR1 is DFQATT and CDR2 SNEGSKA (reference sequence). The CDR3 region has the DNA TGCAGTGCTAGACAGGCTAGCGGGGGGCGAGAGACCCAGTACTTC. Translation: CSARQASGGRETQYF.

The chain couples TRBV20-1 to TRBJ2-1; 8 bases line up with TRBD2. Germline V gene lookup returns CDR1 DFQATT and CDR2 SNEGSKA (reference sequence). This CDR3 contains 16 residues. With 0 bases clipped from V and 3 bases from J, the junction kept 7 bases outside the gene matches. DNA of the CDR3: TGCAGTGCTAGAGATTTCGGGGGGGGCCTCTACAATGAGCAGTTCTTC. Protein sequence: CSARDFGGGLYNEQFF.

This clonotype was counted many times. The CDR3: CASSLELAGETDTQYF. In DNA form, the CDR3 reads TGTGCCAGCAGCTTAGAACTAGCGGGAGAGACAGATACGCAGTATTTT. The chain is built from TRBV11-2 and TRBJ2-3, with 11 bases lining up with TRBD2. The CDR3 is 16 amino acids. CDR1 is SGHAT and CDR2 is FQNNGV in the germline V gene. V trimming: 0 bases; J trimming: 3 bases; junction bases outside the gene matches: 2.

The rearrangement uses TRBV4-2 and TRBJ2-7, with D possibly matching TRBD1 (6 bases). The CDR3 contains 13 residues. The V end lost 3 bases, the J end lost 3 bases, and 9 bases lay between the germline ends. The germline V gene has CDR1 LGHNA and CDR2 YNFKEQ. The CDR3 is CASSQTDSYEQYF. In DNA form, the CDR3 reads TGTGCCAGCAGCCAGACGGACAGCTACGAGCAGTACTTC.

V is TRBV20-1 and J is TRBJ2-5; TRBD1 is a possible D gene (6 bases). This CDR3 spans 13 amino acids. V lost 7 bases to trimming and J lost 3 bases, with 15 bases between them. Per germline, CDR1 DFQATT and CDR2 SNEGSKA (reference sequence). Here the CDR3 reads CSVPGASKETQYF. Here the CDR3 DNA reads TGCAGTGTTCCAGGGGCCAGTAAAGAGACCCAGTACTTC.

This clonotype came up many times. This chain connects TRBV7-8 to TRBJ2-1, with 11 bases identical to TRBD2. This CDR3 comprises 13 residues. Germline V gene sequence: CDR1 SGHVS, CDR2 FQNEAQ. J was trimmed by 10 bases and V by 8 bases; bases with no gene match: 7. CDR3 residues: CASSSGRLWEQFF. In DNA, the CDR3 is TGTGCCAGCTCTAGCGGGAGGCTCTGGGAGCAGTTCTTC.

This chain joins TRBV20-1 and TRBJ2-7; TRBD2 matches 13 bases. Trimming cost V 3 bases and J 1 base; bases outside gene matches: 6. Germline V gene lookup returns CDR1 DFQATT and CDR2 SNEGSKA (reference sequence). The CDR3 is made up of 16 amino acids. CDR3 residues: CSASELAGGLSYEQYF. The CDR3 coding sequence is TGCAGTGCTAGTGAACTAGCGGGAGGGCTTTCCTACGAGCAGTACTTC.

The chain couples TRBV15 to TRBJ2-7; perhaps TRBD1 as D (5 bases). V lost 5 bases and J lost 3, with 8 bases in between. The CDR3 sequence is 12 residues long. Germline CDR1 is LNHNV and CDR2 is YYDKDF (reference sequence). This CDR3 reads CATSPDSYEQYF. The DNA for the CDR3 is TGTGCCACCAGCCCAGACAGCTACGAGCAGTACTTC.

The V call is TRBV10-2, the J call TRBJ2-1, with 9 positions matching TRBD1. V lost 6 bases, J lost 3 bases, and 3 bases stayed unmatched. The CDR3 sequence is 14 residues long. Germline V CDR1 and CDR2: WSHSY, SAAADI. This CDR3 reads CASSPDRGYNEQFF. The CDR3 DNA reads as TGCGCCAGCAGCCCGGACAGGGGCTACAATGAGCAGTTCTTC.

This chain uses TRBV9 with TRBJ1-2; 10 positions agree with TRBD1. The CDR3 is 15 amino acids. V dropped 2 bases and J dropped 7; count of bases not matched to a gene: 8. The germline CDR1 and CDR2 sequences are SGDLS and YYNGEE. CDR3 protein: CASSVRTGGYGGYTF. CDR3 coding DNA: TGTGCCAGCAGCGTTAGGACAGGGGGTTATGGTGGCTACACCTTC. Supplemented by reference TRBV9 and TRBJ1-2, the full variable domain reads DSGVTQTPKHLITATGQRVTLRCSPRSGDLSVYWYQQSLDQGLQFLIQYYNGEERAKGNILERFSAQQFPDLHSELNLSSLELGDSALYFCASSVRTGGYGGYTFGSGTRLTVV.

This chain uses TRBV5-6 with TRBJ2-1; D not resolved. Germline V CDR1 and CDR2: SGHDT, YYEEEE. The CDR3 totals 15 residues. V gave up 4 bases and J gave up 3 bases, with 14 bases separating them. Written as DNA, the CDR3 is TGTGCCAGCAGCCCCAGTGGTCGCGGCTACAATGAGCAGTTCTTC. Translation: CASSPSGRGYNEQFF.

This clonotype was seen repeatedly, ten times or more. The rearrangement links TRBV15 to TRBJ2-7; D unresolved. V was pared by 2 bases and J by 3 bases, with 11 bases between. The CDR3 is 14 amino acids. CDR1 and CDR2 from the germline V gene are LNHNV and YYDKDF (reference sequence). The CDR3 DNA reads as TGTGCCACCAGCAGAAGAGAAACCAACTACGAGCAGTACTTC. It translates to CATSRRETNYEQYF.

There are a few counts of this clonotype. This chain links TRBV27 with TRBJ1-2; the match to TRBD1 covers 9 bases. The V gene's germline CDR1 is MNHEY and CDR2 SMNVEV (reference sequence). Trimming at V came to 5 bases and at J to 9 bases, leaving 4 bases not matched to a gene. This CDR3 is 12 amino acids long. CDR3 sequence reads: CASSLTGGSYTF. CDR3 bases: TGTGCCAGCAGTCTCACAGGGGGCAGCTACACCTTC.

This clonotype has ten or more counts. CDR3 nucleotide sequence: TGTGCCAGCAGTCGACCCTGGGACTCAGGGCATGAGCAGTTCTTC. Its translation is CASSRPWDSGHEQFF. The V gene is TRBV7-9, the J gene TRBJ2-1, with D possibly matching TRBD2 (6 bases). CDR3 length: 15 residues. The germline V gene has CDR1 SEHNR and CDR2 FQNEAQ (reference sequence). The V end was cut by 6 bases, the J end by 8 bases, with 20 bases between. Full variable domain (missing parts from reference TRBV7-9 and TRBJ2-1): DTGVSQNPRHKITKRGQNVTFRCDPISEHNRLYWYRQTLGQGPEFLTYFQNEAQLEKSRLLSDRFSAERPKGSFSTLEIQRTEQGDSAMYLCASSRPWDSGHEQFFGPGTRLTVL.

Only a few counts were recorded for this clonotype. The chain uses TRBV2 and TRBJ2-3, with D unresolved. Germline CDR1 SNHLY, CDR2 FYNNEI. This CDR3 spans 13 amino acids. Trimming left V 7 bases short and J 4 bases short, with 12 bases between. The CDR3 bases are TGTGCCAGCAACGCGGTCGGCTCAGATACGCAGTATTTT. It encodes CASNAVGSDTQYF.

The V gene is TRBV29-1, the J gene TRBJ1-1, with 7 positions matching TRBD1. The CDR3 totals 14 residues. V shed 1 base and J 1 base; nucleotides not matched to a gene: 3. The germline CDR1 and CDR2 sequences are SQVTM and ANQGSEA. In nucleotides, the CDR3 is TGCAGCGTTGAAGGGAAGGGGGCGAACACTGAAGCTTTCTTT. It specifies CSVEGKGANTEAFF.

The rearrangement links TRBV2 to TRBJ2-3, with D possibly being TRBD2 (6 bases). V lost 1 base and J lost 6, with 8 bases in between. This CDR3 spans 13 amino acids. Germline CDR1 is SNHLY and CDR2 is FYNNEI. The CDR3 nucleotides read TGTGCCAGCAGTGAAGATCGGGGGGATACGCAGTATTTT. Translated, it gives CASSEDRGDTQYF. Combining the CDR3 with reference TRBV2 and TRBJ2-3 gives the whole variable domain EPEVTQTPSHQVTQMGQEVILRCVPISNHLYFYWYRQILGQKVEFLVSFYNNEISEKSEIFDDQFSVERPDGSNFTLKIRSTKLEDSAMYFCASSEDRGDTQYFGPGTRLTVL.

At least ten counts were recorded for this clonotype. The chain uses TRBV20-1 and TRBJ1-2, with D possibly being TRBD1 (5 bases). Per germline, CDR1 DFQATT and CDR2 SNEGSKA (reference sequence). CDR3 length equals 14 residues. Deletions cut 0 bases from V and 3 bases from J, with 11 bases between. CDR3 in DNA: TGCAGTGCTAGAGACCAGGGTAAAGACTATGGCTACACCTTC. Translating it yields CSARDQGKDYGYTF.